The 10 T cell receptor beta chains below come from one sample, sequenced in a study of T cell responses to AZD1222 COVID-19 vaccine. Libraries were prepared by immunoSEQ multiplex PCR; TCRdb keeps only in-frame clonotypes and omits some of them. Of 200,000 to 300,000 clones listed, just over 90% were seen once; the top ten hold roughly 0.6%. Sample: peripheral blood, taken on day 0 of AZD1222 vaccination. The receptors stem from an adult in good health.

The CDR3 sequence is CASSESEGARAFF. For the CDR3, the DNA is TGCGCCAGCAGTGAGTCAGAGGGGGCTAGGGCTTTCTTT. V and J are TRBV10-2 and TRBJ1-1; 7 bases map to TRBD1. Trimming at V came to 0 bases and at J to 11 bases, leaving 6 bases not matched to a gene. The CDR3 sequence is 13 residues long. Germline V gene data show CDR1 as WSHSY and CDR2 as SAAADI.

The chain employs TRBV2 and TRBJ1-2; D possibly corresponds to TRBD1 (5 bases). Trimming pared 4 bases from V and 4 bases from J, leaving 16 bases between. Germline V gene sequence: CDR1 SNHLY, CDR2 FYNNEI. The CDR3 runs to 15 residues. The CDR3 nucleotides read TGTGCCAGCAGTGCAGGGAACCTGCCCAGCTATGGCTACACCTTC. It translates to CASSAGNLPSYGYTF.

J is TRBJ2-1 and V is TRBV25-1, with a possible D match to TRBD2 (5 bases). Germline V gives CDR1 MGHDK, CDR2 SYGVNS. Trimming took off 1 base at V and 1 base at J, with 11 bases between the two ends. The CDR3 spans 16 residues. The CDR3 loop is CASSESPGRSYNEQFF. The CDR3 DNA reads TGTGCCAGCAGTGAATCCCCGGGGAGATCCTACAATGAGCAGTTCTTC.

The CDR3 reads CASSLTGAHEQYF. In nucleotides, the CDR3 is TGTGCCAGCAGTTTAACAGGGGCACACGAGCAGTACTTC. The J gene is TRBJ2-7, the V gene TRBV28; 7 bases map to TRBD1. Germline V CDR1 and CDR2: MDHEN, SYDVKM. After removal of 2 bases from V and 5 bases from J, the junction contained 3 bases not matched to a gene. This CDR3 has 13 amino acids.

The chain carries TRBV19 and TRBJ1-4; 7 bases are a match to TRBD1. The CDR3 is 16 residues long. Germline loops: CDR1 LNHDA, CDR2 SQIVND (reference sequence). J lost 5 bases, V lost 3 bases, and 9 bases had no gene match. The CDR3 DNA reads as TGTGCCAGTAGTATCGGCCTTAGGACAGGAAATGAAAAACTGTTTTTT. Residues: CASSIGLRTGNEKLFF. Full variable domain (remainder filled in from reference TRBV19 and TRBJ1-4): DGGITQSPKYLFRKEGQNVTLSCEQNLNHDAMYWYRQDPGQGLRLIYYSQIVNDFQKGDIAEGYSVSREKKESFPLTVTSAQKNPTAFYLCASSIGLRTGNEKLFFGSGTQLSVL.

This chain joins TRBV28 and TRBJ1-4; D ambiguous. CDR3 length: 13 residues. The V gene's germline CDR1 is MDHEN and CDR2 SYDVKM. V was shortened by 3 bases and J by 5 bases, with 7 bases between the two germline ends. The CDR3 here is CASSLVGNEKLFF. In nucleotides, the CDR3 is TGTGCCAGCAGTTTGGTGGGGAATGAAAAACTGTTTTTT.

The V gene is TRBV28, the J gene TRBJ1-5, with a weak D call TRBD1 (6 bases). The CDR3 is made up of 14 amino acids. From germline, CDR1 is MDHEN and CDR2 SYDVKM. Trimming took 4 bases from V and 9 from J, leaving 16 bases between them. The CDR3 nucleotides are TGTGCCAGCAGTTCGCGGGGGCGTGTTGCGCCCCAGCATTTT. This codes for CASSSRGRVAPQHF.

V usage is TRBV5-1 and J usage is TRBJ2-2; the match to TRBD2 covers 7 bases. The CDR3 totals 16 residues. After removal of 4 bases from V and 2 bases from J, the junction contained 8 bases not matched to a gene. The germline V gene encodes CDR1 SGHRS and CDR2 YFSETQ. The CDR3 loop is CASSIRLAQNTGELFF. The CDR3 DNA sequence: TGCGCCAGCAGCATTCGACTAGCTCAAAACACCGGGGAGCTGTTTTTT.

This chain connects TRBV12-5 to TRBJ1-5; D gene unclear. V gave up 7 bases and J gave up 4 bases, with 11 bases separating them. CDR1 LGHNT and CDR2 FRNRAP come from the germline V gene. The CDR3 contains 13 residues. The DNA for the CDR3 is TGTGCTAGTGCAGTTCAACCTAATCAGCCCCAGCATTTT. Translation: CASAVQPNQPQHF.

This clone has just one count. J is TRBJ1-2 and V is TRBV25-1; 9 nucleotides agree with TRBD1. The CDR3 has 13 amino acids. J was trimmed by 7 bases and V by 3 bases; bases with no gene match: 3. Germline-derived CDR1 and CDR2 are MGHDK and SYGVNS. CDR3 DNA: TGTGCCAGCAGTGAGGGGGACAGGGTTGGCTACACCTTC. Translated, it gives CASSEGDRVGYTF.